This TCR beta chain appears in the sequencing data of a study of cytomegalovirus exposure and HLA in healthy donors. Regarding the study as a whole: The listing of roughly 160 TCR beta chains classed them as cytomegalovirus-associated. CMV antigen specificity was confirmed in vitro for a few CMV-associated chains. Presence/absence analyses assumed roughly uniform sequencing depth across donors.

Primers: 60 Vbeta forward and 13 Jbeta reverse. Some clones are missing from TCRdb's copy, which holds only in-frame ones; the method was immunoSEQ multiplex PCR. The sample holds 85,000 to 110,000 clones, over 70% seen once. Turning to this clone: Its antigen is currently unknown.

This TCR was sampled from a man aged 50-60 years in good health and CMV-seropositive. Sequencing was done on a sample of PBMCs.

CDR3 sequence: CASSVGVAAYNEQFF. The CDR3 nucleotides are TGTGCCAGCAGCGTAGGTGTCGCGGCCTACAATGAGCAGTTCTTC. The chain employs TRBV9 and TRBJ2-1; D uncertain. Germline values: CDR1 SGDLS, CDR2 YYNGEE. The V gene lost 0 bases and the J gene lost 2 bases, with 9 bases spanning the gap. This CDR3 comprises 15 residues.